This T cell receptor beta chain was sequenced in a study of identical twins. Study-wide findings and caveats: Compared with unrelated sharing, twin-shared out-of-frame alpha sequences had more low-probability sequences. Out-of-frame TCR alpha sharing in monozygotic twins exceeded recombination model predictions.

Trimming took 8 bases from V and 5 from J; bases not matched to a gene: 4. The CDR3 sequence is 14 residues long. The V gene's germline CDR1 is DFQATT and CDR2 SNEGSKA (reference sequence). This clonotype was seen repeatedly, ten times or more. Its antigen is not identified. With template switching, a universal primer site was added, and the cDNA carried unique molecular identifiers. TCRdb fed the 5' RACE reads into MiXCR, producing one record per CDR3 protein. This table has 420,000 or so distinct CDR3 sequences, under 20% appearing once. What was sequenced was naive T cells sorted from blood. V is TRBV20-1 and J is TRBJ2-3, with 16 bases that match TRBD2. The clonotype was recovered from a man aged 50 or older in good health. The CDR3 region is CSSGTSGRGDTQYF. Written as DNA, the CDR3 is TGCAGTTCAGGGACTAGCGGGAGGGGAGATACGCAGTATTTT.